This TCR beta chain came from a study of siplizumab effects on memory and regulatory T cells. The data were produced by immunoSEQ multiplex PCR, yet TCRdb's version contains in-frame clones alone and is incomplete. The sample records more than 45,000 clones, about 97% being singletons. On this clone: Antigen unknown.

Study results and limitations: The diversity of naive T cells seemed greater than that of memory cells, and their alloresponse contribution seemed major. Roughly 75-97% of proliferating CD4+ or CD8+ clones lacked an assignable naive or memory phenotype. Siplizumab led to significantly less abundant alloreactive sequences that could be traced back to unstimulated CD4+ memory cells.

V gave up 8 bases and J gave up 0 bases, with 14 bases separating them. Germline values: CDR1 MNHNS, CDR2 SASEGT. This CDR3 is 15 amino acids long. The sample was naive CD4+ T cells sorted from blood. The chain employs TRBV6-1 and TRBJ2-1; no definite D call. This sequence originates from a human donor in good health. The CDR3 sequence: CASGISLGSYNEQFF. The CDR3 DNA reads TGTGCCAGCGGTATTAGCTTGGGCTCCTACAATGAGCAGTTCTTC.